Listed below are T cell receptor beta chains from one sample, sequenced in a study of T cell changes during pregnancy in multiple sclerosis. Clones were sequenced by immunoSEQ multiplex PCR, and TCRdb holds only the in-frame ones, with some missing. The table has some 30,000 clones, 87% seen once. The sequenced sample was CD8+ T cells from peripheral blood mononuclear cells, obtained before pregnancy. Source of these receptors: a female donor with multiple sclerosis, enrolled in a pregnancy study. The conserved cysteine and the conserved F or W are not part of the CDR3 here. The order of the fields is CDR3 protein, V gene, J gene.

CDR3 protein: ATSRTDSPNQPQH
V gene: TRBV15
J gene: TRBJ1-5

CDR3 protein: ASSVSAGEPYNEQF
V gene: TRBV6-4
J gene: TRBJ2-1

CDR3 protein: ASTLEGDTGELF
V gene: TRBV28
J gene: TRBJ2-2

CDR3 protein: ASSQGTTGPKIGYT
V gene: TRBV4-3
J gene: TRBJ1-2

CDR3 protein: ASSSSGRANEQF
V gene: TRBV5-6
J gene: TRBJ2-1

CDR3 protein: ASSSDGLAGRYEQY
V gene: TRBV7-2
J gene: TRBJ2-7

CDR3 protein: ASRPTTLNTGELF
V gene: TRBV5-1
J gene: TRBJ2-2

CDR3 protein: ASTTPGTSANNEQF
V gene: TRBV28
J gene: TRBJ2-1

CDR3 protein: ASTPWGVEQF
V gene: TRBV5-5
J gene: TRBJ2-1

CDR3 protein: ASSYPEDYGYT
V gene: TRBV6-6
J gene: TRBJ1-2